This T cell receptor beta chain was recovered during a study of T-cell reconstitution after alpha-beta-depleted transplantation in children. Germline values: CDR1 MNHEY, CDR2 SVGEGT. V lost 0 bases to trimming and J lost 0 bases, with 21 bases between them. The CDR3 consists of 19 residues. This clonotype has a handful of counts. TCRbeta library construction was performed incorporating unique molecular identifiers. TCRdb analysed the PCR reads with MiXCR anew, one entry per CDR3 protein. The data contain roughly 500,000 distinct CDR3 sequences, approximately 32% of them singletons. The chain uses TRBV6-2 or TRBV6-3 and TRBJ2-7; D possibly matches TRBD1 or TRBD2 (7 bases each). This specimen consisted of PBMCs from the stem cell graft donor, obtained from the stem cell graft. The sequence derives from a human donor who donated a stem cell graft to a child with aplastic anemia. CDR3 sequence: CASSYSVAGPGQSSYEQYV. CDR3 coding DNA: TGTGCCAGCAGTTACTCGGTAGCGGGCCCGGGACAGAGCTCCTACGAGCAGTACGTC.